These 12 T cell receptor beta chains were all obtained from the same sample, sequenced in a study of T cell responses to AZD1222 COVID-19 vaccine. Only in-frame clones appear in the TCRdb table, and some are missing; sequencing was by immunoSEQ multiplex PCR. This repertoire shows about 92,000 clones, roughly 87% found once; its top ten account for around 5.8%. This material consisted of peripheral blood, taken on day 0 of AZD1222 vaccination. These receptors were taken from an adult in good health.

Notes on this clone: Other DNA sequences of this sample code for an identical CDR3. The chain uses TRBV11-2 and TRBJ2-7, with D possibly being TRBD1 or TRBD2 (5 bases each). Between the trimmed V and J ends, which lost 1 base and 3 bases, there was a span of 7 bases. The CDR3 is 13 residues long. Germline V CDR1 and CDR2: SGHAT, FQNNGV. CDR3 protein: CASSLVGGYEQYF. In nucleotides, the CDR3 is TGTGCCAGCAGCTTAGTTGGGGGCTACGAGCAGTACTTC.

This sequence joins TRBV14 and TRBJ2-3, with D possibly TRBD2 on 5 matching bases. The CDR3 loop spans 17 amino acids. The V end was cut by 5 bases, the J end by 5 bases, with 23 bases between. Germline V CDR1 and CDR2: SGHDN, FVKESK. The CDR3 reads CASSKYLTSGAVDTQYF. The CDR3 region has the DNA TGTGCCAGCAGCAAATACCTTACCAGCGGTGCGGTAGATACGCAGTATTTT.

This rearrangement joins TRBV2 to TRBJ1-3; 9 bases are a match to TRBD1. V lost 6 bases to trimming and J lost 7 bases; unmatched junction nucleotides: 10. This CDR3 contains 15 residues. Germline lookup yields CDR1 SNHLY and CDR2 FYNNEI. CDR3 sequence reads: CASRVGTGNLNTIYF. The CDR3 DNA is TGTGCCAGCAGGGTCGGGACAGGGAATCTTAACACCATATATTTT.

The gene calls are TRBV6-5 and TRBJ1-3; unclear D gene. The germline V gene has CDR1 MNHEY and CDR2 SVGAGI. The ends were cut back, 4 bases at V and 0 bases at J, with 7 bases in the middle. The CDR3 extends over 14 amino acids. The CDR3 loop is CASSFRSSGNTIYF. The CDR3 DNA reads TGTGCCAGCAGTTTTAGGTCCTCTGGAAACACCATATATTTT.

This chain links TRBV29-1 with TRBJ2-1, with D possibly matching TRBD2 (6 bases). In germline, CDR1 is SQVTM, CDR2 ANQGSEA. The CDR3 totals 15 residues. V lost 0 bases and J 4 bases, leaving 13 bases between the germline ends. The CDR3 here is CSVEDSETSYNEQFF. CDR3 in DNA: TGCAGCGTTGAAGATAGTGAGACTAGTTACAATGAGCAGTTCTTC.

This clone is a singleton in its sample. The chain has TRBV7-3 and TRBJ2-7; possible D gene TRBD1, 5 bases. The CDR3 is 15 amino acids. Trimming took 5 bases from V and 0 from J, leaving 14 bases between them. Looked up from germline, CDR1 is SGHTA and CDR2 is FQGTGA. This CDR3 is CASSVSPDSSYEQYF. Written as DNA, the CDR3 is TGTGCCAGCAGCGTAAGCCCCGACAGCTCCTACGAGCAGTACTTC.

This clone was seen just once. The genes are TRBV30 and TRBJ1-5; weak D call: TRBD1 (5 bases). The CDR3 is 13 residues long. CDR1 is GTSNPN, CDR2 SVGIG, per germline (reference sequence). Trimming took 3 bases from V and 5 from J, leaving 11 bases between them. CDR3 coding DNA: TGTGCCTGGAGCGGCGGGGGGGATCAGCCCCAGCATTTT. This encodes CAWSGGGDQPQHF.

The V gene is TRBV24-1, the J gene TRBJ2-2, with D possibly TRBD1 on 5 matching bases. V was pared by 0 bases and J by 6 bases, with 13 bases between. This CDR3 comprises 16 residues. Looked up from germline, CDR1 is KGHDR and CDR2 is SFDVKD. The CDR3 loop reads CATSDLFQGPAGELFF. In DNA form, the CDR3 reads TGTGCCACCAGTGATTTGTTTCAGGGCCCGGCCGGGGAGCTGTTTTTT.

This chain connects TRBV28 to TRBJ1-2; 8 bases align to TRBD1. There are 13 residues in the CDR3. Germline assignment: CDR1 MDHEN and CDR2 SYDVKM. After removal of 6 bases from V and 8 bases from J, the junction contained 8 bases not matched to a gene. The CDR3 spells CASSRGQGSGYTF. In nucleotides, the CDR3 is TGTGCCAGCAGCAGAGGACAGGGTTCCGGCTACACCTTC.

This chain uses TRBV29-1 with TRBJ2-2; no clear D. Germline V CDR1 and CDR2: SQVTM, ANQGSEA. V lost 4 bases and J lost 1, with 7 bases in between. The CDR3 contains 13 residues. The DNA of the CDR3 is TGCAGCGTTGGTCCTCAGAACACCGGGGAGCTGTTTTTT. The encoded protein is CSVGPQNTGELFF.

This chain joins TRBV10-3 and TRBJ1-3; D not resolved. CDR3 size: 13 residues. Germline CDR1 reads ENHRY; CDR2 reads SYGVKD. Trimming cost V 8 bases and J 0 bases, with 8 bases left between them. CDR3: CAIFEDSGNTIYF. Here the CDR3 DNA reads TGTGCCATCTTCGAGGACTCTGGAAACACCATATATTTT.

The CDR3 loop reads CATAGVAVDTQYF. CDR3 DNA: TGTGCCACCGCGGGAGTAGCGGTAGATACGCAGTATTTT. The chain is built from TRBV19 and TRBJ2-3, with 7 bases fitting TRBD2. V gave up 10 bases and J gave up 5 bases; unmatched junction bases: 9. CDR1 is LNHDA, CDR2 SQIVND, per germline (reference sequence). This CDR3 region has 13 residues.